Only a few counts were recorded for the clone carrying this T cell receptor (beta chain). Its cognate antigen is unknown. For TCR, cDNA came from 5'RACE template switching, which added a universal primer site and UMIs. TCRdb used MiXCR to reprocess the 5' RACE reads, holding one entry per CDR3 protein. The sample holds around 360,000 distinct CDR3 sequences, roughly 10% seen once. The sample comes from a study of T cells after yellow fever vaccination. Whole-study context: The SMART-Seq v4 Ultra Low Input method served to prepare the low-cell-number fractions.

Findings and caveats of the study: The bulk population could contribute abundant contaminating clonotypes to FACS-sorted repertoires. Most primary-vaccination clones reappeared after the booster (about 97% CD4, 85% to 90% CD8).

The clonotype was recovered from a man younger than 35 who received the YFV17D yellow fever vaccine. Source: PBMCs, taken on the day of the first yellow fever vaccination.

CDR3 loop: CASSSVGTGLSGTFYEQYF. The CDR3 DNA follows: TGTGCCAGCAGCTCCGTTGGGACAGGGCTGAGCGGTACCTTCTACGAGCAGTACTTC. The chain carries TRBV27 and TRBJ2-7; TRBD1 aligns across 9 bases. The J segment lost 3 bases and the V segment lost 6 bases, leaving 21 bases of the junction unmatched. Per the germline V gene, CDR1 is MNHEY and CDR2 is SMNVEV (reference sequence). The CDR3 loop spans 19 amino acids.